This is a list of T cell receptor beta chains from one sample in a study of tumor-infiltrating lymphocytes in primary liver carcinoma. In TCRdb, the multiplex PCR reads were re-called with MiXCR into one record per CDR3 protein. The repertoire has about 59,000 distinct CDR3 sequences, about two thirds of them found once; the top ten carry approximately 54%. Sequenced material: liver tumor tissue from sampling region 2. These receptors originate from a man aged 40-50 years with primary liver carcinoma and hepatitis B virus infection. Each CDR3 is given with its conserved first and last residue. A D gene is named only where the DNA matches it firmly. Clone size is not always given. Where it is, it says once, few, many or a class for expanded clones.

v_call	d_call	clone_size	j_call	cdr3_aa	cdr3_nt
TRBV6-5	.	few	TRBJ2-7	CASTRTLNRGEQYF	TGTGCCAGCACCCGGACATTAAATAGGGGGGAGCAATACTTC
TRBV4-1	TRBD1	.	TRBJ2-2	CTSSQGGTGVYANTGELFF	TGCACCAGCAGCCAAGGCGGGACAGGGGTATACGCGAACACCGGGGAGTTGTTTTTT
TRBV12-3/TRBV12-4	.	.	TRBJ2-5	CASSSQVLETQYF	TGTGCCAGCAGTTCACAGGTTTTAGAGACTCAGTACTTC
TRBV6-2/TRBV6-3	.	.	TRBJ2-3	CTSSYSFDSTDTQYF	TGTACCAGCAGTTATAGTTTCGATAGCACAGATACGCAGTATTTT
TRBV10-3	.	.	TRBJ2-3	CAISESNNGGTDTQYF	TGTGCCATCAGTGAGTCTAATAATGGAGGGACAGATACGCAGTACTTT
TRBV11-2	.	medium-sized	TRBJ1-6	CASSLYLPNSPLHF	TGTGCCAGCAGCTTATACCTACCAAATTCACCCCTCCACTTT
TRBV6-1	.	.	TRBJ1-1	CASQAYRDIEAFF	TGTGCCAGCCAGGCCTACAGGGACATTGAAGCTTTCTTT
TRBV10-3	.	.	TRBJ2-7	CAINESAGPTEQYF	TGTGCCATCAATGAGTCAGCGGGCCCCACCGAGCAGTACTTC
TRBV6-1	TRBD1	.	TRBJ1-5	CASSEQGGLHSTQRF	TGTGCCAGCAGCGAACAAGGGGGCCTACACTCGACCCAGCGTTTT
TRBV6-6	TRBD2	medium-sized	TRBJ2-1	CASSYPTSGIANEQFF	TGTGCCAGCAGTTACCCCACTAGCGGGATAGCGAATGAGCAGTTCTTC
TRBV4-1	.	.	TRBJ2-3	CTSSQTIALTGVTDTQYF	TGCACCAGCAGCCAGACCATTGCCTTAACGGGAGTCACAGATACGCAGTATTTT
TRBV7-9	TRBD2	.	TRBJ2-5	CASSKLTSGRQETHYF	TGTGCCAGCAGCAAACTGACTAGCGGGAGGCAAGAGACCCACTACTTC
TRBV5-4	TRBD1	.	TRBJ2-7	CASSIQGLDEHYF	TGTGCCAGCAGCATACAGGGGCTGGACGAGCATTACTTC
TRBV6-1	.	many	TRBJ2-3	CASSEVGQGTQYF	TGTGCCAGCAGTGAAGTTGGACAAGGTACGCAGTATTTT
TRBV11-3	TRBD2	.	TRBJ2-1	CASSAGTRGINEQFF	TGTGCCAGCAGCGCCGGGACTAGAGGAATTAATGAACAGTTCTTC
TRBV6-6	TRBD2	many	TRBJ2-3	CASSLQWGGTDTQYF	TGTGCCAGCAGTTTACAGTGGGGAGGGACAGATACGCAGTATTTT
TRBV6-1	.	.	TRBJ1-5	CASRFSNQSQHF	TGTGCCAGCAGGTTCAGCAATCAGTCCCAGCATTTT
TRBV11-2	.	few	TRBJ2-1	CASSTGTGSYNEQFF	TGTGCCAGCAGCACAGGGACGGGCAGTTACAATGAGCAGTTCTTC
TRBV5-6	TRBD2	.	TRBJ2-7	CASSSLAGGPYEQFF	TGTGCCAGCAGCTCACTAGCGGGAGGGCCCTACGAGCAATTCTTC
TRBV11-2	.	once	TRBJ2-2	CANSPDHWAGELLF	TGTGCCAACAGCCCGGACCATTGGGCCGGGGAGCTGTTGTTT
TRBV6-2/TRBV6-3	.	.	TRBJ2-7	CASSYEIPYERYF	TGTGCCAGCAGTTACGAGATACCCTACGAGAGGTACTTC
TRBV4-2	TRBD2	.	TRBJ2-7	CASSPALAVNYEQYF	TGTGCCAGCAGCCCAGCACTAGCGGTTAATTACGAGCAGTATTTC
TRBV6-1	TRBD2	.	TRBJ2-1	CASSEQGLNNEQFF	TGTGCCAGCAGTGAACAGGGACTAAACAATGAGCAGTTCTTT
TRBV11-2	.	.	TRBJ2-3	CASSASTDTQNF	TGTGCCAGCAGTGCCAGCACAGATACCCAGAATTTT
TRBV11-2	.	.	TRBJ2-7	CTSSLAGIGEQYF	TGTACCAGCAGCCTTGCAGGGATTGGCGAGCAGTACTTC
TRBV4-1	TRBD1	many	TRBJ2-3	CASSQGSDRDADTQYF	TGCGCCAGCAGCCAAGGATCGGACAGGGACGCAGATACGCAGTATTTT
TRBV5-1	.	many	TRBJ2-7	CASSTTGEGEQYF	TGCGCCAGCAGCACCACAGGGGAGGGCGAGCAGTACTTC
TRBV6-1	TRBD1	many	TRBJ1-2	CASSDPGTGGGYTF	TGTGCCAGCAGTGACCCCGGGACAGGGGGCGGCTACACCTTC
TRBV4-3	.	.	TRBJ2-1	CVSSQELGLKNKQFF	TGCGTCAGCAGCCAAGAACTCGGCCTGAAGAATAAGCAGTTCTTC
TRBV12-3/TRBV12-4	.	.	TRBJ2-1	CASSLAMDIYSEQFF	TGTGCCAGCAGTTTAGCGATGGATATCTATTCTGAGCAGTTCTTC
TRBV11-2	.	.	TRBJ2-3	CASSLEGLVWTGTQYF	TGTGCCAGCAGCTTAGAGGGACTAGTGTGGACAGGTACGCAGTATTTT
TRBV10-3	.	medium-sized	TRBJ2-2	CAISEFEAGPDTGELFF	TGTGCCATCAGTGAGTTCGAAGCCGGGCCAGACACCGGGGAGCTGTTTTTT
TRBV4-3	.	.	TRBJ2-3	CASSQDLPSWTRGRADTQYF	TGCGCCAGCAGCCAAGATCTTCCCTCCTGGACTAGGGGGAGAGCAGATACGCAGTATTTT
TRBV12-3/TRBV12-4	.	.	TRBJ1-2	CASSFWGSYGYIF	TGTGCCAGCAGTTTCTGGGGCTCATATGGATACATCTTC
TRBV12-3/TRBV12-4	.	.	TRBJ1-2	CVSSRDPPVGGYTF	TGTGTCAGCAGTCGTGACCCTCCCGTGGGTGGCTACACCTTC
TRBV6-2/TRBV6-3	.	.	TRBJ2-7	CASIRLQEGYEQYF	TGTGCTAGCATAAGACTACAGGAGGGCTACGAGCAATACTTC
TRBV7-9	.	.	TRBJ1-1	CASILELVSDSFF	TGCGCCAGCATCTTAGAGTTAGTTTCGGATTCTTTCTTT
TRBV7-8	.	.	TRBJ2-5	CASNLYPLGETQYF	TGTGCCAGCAACTTATACCCCTTAGGCGAGACCCAGTACTTC
TRBV29-1	TRBD2	.	TRBJ2-7	CSVVLAGVFYDQYF	TGCAGCGTTGTTTTAGCGGGAGTGTTCTACGATCAGTACTTC
TRBV4-2	TRBD2	.	TRBJ2-3	CVSSQVALLAEATDTQYF	TGTGTCAGCAGCCAAGTGGCGCTTCTAGCGGAAGCGACGGATACGCAGTATTTT
TRBV29-1	.	many	TRBJ2-5	CSAATLQETQYF	TGCAGCGCCGCGACTTTGCAAGAGACCCAGTACTTC
TRBV10-3	.	.	TRBJ2-2	CTMRERDDTGEPFF	TGTACCATGAGGGAACGGGACGACACCGGGGAACCGTTTTTT
TRBV11-2	TRBD2	.	TRBJ2-3	CASNTGTSGTDAQYF	TGTGCCAGCAACACCGGGACTAGCGGCACTGATGCGCAGTATTTT
TRBV6-1	.	.	TRBJ2-3	CAALELTDTQYF	TGTGCCGCATTGGAGCTCACAGATACGCAGTATTTT
TRBV29-1	TRBD2	many	TRBJ2-1	CSVETTSGRYNEQFF	TGCAGCGTTGAAACCACTAGCGGGAGATACAATGAGCAGTTCTTC
TRBV5-5	TRBD1	.	TRBJ1-5	CASNSRDRYSNQPQHF	TGTGCCAGTAACAGCCGGGACAGATATAGCAATCAGCCCCAGCATTTT
TRBV10-3	TRBD1	.	TRBJ2-7	CTISVGDSRPEQYF	TGTACCATCAGTGTGGGGGACAGTCGGCCCGAGCAGTACTTC
TRBV4-1	.	.	TRBJ2-7	CASSQAPSVYDEQNF	TGCGCCAGCAGCCAAGCGCCTAGCGTGTACGACGAGCAGAACTTC